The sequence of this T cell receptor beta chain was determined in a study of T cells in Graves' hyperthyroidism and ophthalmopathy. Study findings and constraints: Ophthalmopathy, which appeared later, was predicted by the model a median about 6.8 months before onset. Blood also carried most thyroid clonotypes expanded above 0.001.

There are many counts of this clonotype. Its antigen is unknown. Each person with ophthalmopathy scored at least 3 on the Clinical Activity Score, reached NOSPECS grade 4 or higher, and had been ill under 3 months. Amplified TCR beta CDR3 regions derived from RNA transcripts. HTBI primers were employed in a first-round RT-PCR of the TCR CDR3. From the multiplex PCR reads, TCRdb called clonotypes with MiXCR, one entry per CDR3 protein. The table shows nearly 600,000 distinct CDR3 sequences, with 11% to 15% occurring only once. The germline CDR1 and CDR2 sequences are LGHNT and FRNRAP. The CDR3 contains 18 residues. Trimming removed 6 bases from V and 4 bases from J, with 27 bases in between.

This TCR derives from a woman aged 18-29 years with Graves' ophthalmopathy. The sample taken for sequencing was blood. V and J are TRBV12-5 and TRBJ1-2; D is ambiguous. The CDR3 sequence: CASGFLIPSEGETYGYTF. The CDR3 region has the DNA TGTGCTAGTGGCTTCCTAATACCTTCAGAGGGAGAGACCTATGGCTACACCTTC.